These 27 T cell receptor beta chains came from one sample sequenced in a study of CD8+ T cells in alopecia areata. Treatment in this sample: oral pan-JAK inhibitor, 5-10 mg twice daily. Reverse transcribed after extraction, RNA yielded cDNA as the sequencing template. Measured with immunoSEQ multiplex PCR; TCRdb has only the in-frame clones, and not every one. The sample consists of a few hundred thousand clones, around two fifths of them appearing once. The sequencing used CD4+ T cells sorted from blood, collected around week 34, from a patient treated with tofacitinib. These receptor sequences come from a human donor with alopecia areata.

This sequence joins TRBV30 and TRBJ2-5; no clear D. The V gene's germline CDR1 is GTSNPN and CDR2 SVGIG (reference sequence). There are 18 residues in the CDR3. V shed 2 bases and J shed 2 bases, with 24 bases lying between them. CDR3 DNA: TGTGCCTGGAGTCCCCTTGGCGCCAGAACCCAAACTCAAGAGACCCAGTACTTC. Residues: CAWSPLGARTQTQETQYF.

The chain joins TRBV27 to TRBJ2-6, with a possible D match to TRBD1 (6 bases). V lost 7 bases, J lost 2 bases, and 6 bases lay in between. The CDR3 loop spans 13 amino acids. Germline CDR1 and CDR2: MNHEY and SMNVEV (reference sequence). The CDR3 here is CASKGAGANVLTF. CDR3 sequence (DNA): TGTGCCAGCAAGGGGGCTGGGGCCAACGTCCTGACTTTC.

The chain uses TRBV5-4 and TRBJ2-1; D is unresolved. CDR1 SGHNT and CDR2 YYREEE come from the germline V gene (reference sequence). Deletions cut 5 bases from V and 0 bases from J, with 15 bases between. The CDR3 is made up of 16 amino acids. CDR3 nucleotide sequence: TGTGCCAGCAGACAGATCGACCGAAGCTCCTACAATGAGCAGTTCTTC. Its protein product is CASRQIDRSSYNEQFF.

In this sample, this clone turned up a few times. The CDR3 nucleotides are TGTGCCAGCAGCTCCCCAGGTTCCCCTCAGCCCCAGCATTTT. The encoded protein is CASSSPGSPQPQHF. V usage is TRBV9 and J usage is TRBJ1-5; D unclear. V was clipped by 4 bases and J by 6 bases, with 14 bases between them. Germline V CDR1 and CDR2: SGDLS, YYNGEE. This CDR3 contains 14 residues.

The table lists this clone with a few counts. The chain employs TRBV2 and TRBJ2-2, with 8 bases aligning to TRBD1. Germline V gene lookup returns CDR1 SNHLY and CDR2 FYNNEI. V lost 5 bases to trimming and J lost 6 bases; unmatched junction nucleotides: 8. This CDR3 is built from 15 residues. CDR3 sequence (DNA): TGTGCCAGCAGTCAGGAGACAGGGGTTCCCGGGGAGCTGTTTTTT. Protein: CASSQETGVPGELFF.

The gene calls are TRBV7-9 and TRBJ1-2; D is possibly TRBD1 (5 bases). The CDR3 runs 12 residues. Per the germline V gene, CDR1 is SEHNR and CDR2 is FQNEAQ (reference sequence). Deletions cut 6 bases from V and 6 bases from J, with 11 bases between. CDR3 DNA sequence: TGTGCCAGCAGACCGAGGACAAATGGCTACACCTTC. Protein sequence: CASRPRTNGYTF.

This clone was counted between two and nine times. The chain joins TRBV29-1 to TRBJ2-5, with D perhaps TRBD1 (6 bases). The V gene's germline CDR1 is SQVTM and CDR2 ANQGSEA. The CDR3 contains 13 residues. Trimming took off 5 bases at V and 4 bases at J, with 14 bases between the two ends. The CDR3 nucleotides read TGCAGCGTTTATATCAGGGGCCCAGAGACCCAGTACTTC. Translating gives CSVYIRGPETQYF.

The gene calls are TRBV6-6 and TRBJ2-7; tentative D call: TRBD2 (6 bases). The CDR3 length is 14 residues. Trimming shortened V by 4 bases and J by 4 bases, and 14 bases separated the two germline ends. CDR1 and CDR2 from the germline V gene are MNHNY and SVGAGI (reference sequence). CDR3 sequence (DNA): TGTGCCAGCAGTTTGCGGCGGGACGTTTACGAGCAGTACTTC. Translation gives CASSLRRDVYEQYF.

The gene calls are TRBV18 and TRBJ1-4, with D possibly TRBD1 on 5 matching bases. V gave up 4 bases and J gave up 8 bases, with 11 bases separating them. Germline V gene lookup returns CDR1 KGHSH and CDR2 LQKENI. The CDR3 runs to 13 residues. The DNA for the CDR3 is TGTGCCAGCTCACTAACTCCAGGGGAAAAACTGTTTTTT. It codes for CASSLTPGEKLFF.

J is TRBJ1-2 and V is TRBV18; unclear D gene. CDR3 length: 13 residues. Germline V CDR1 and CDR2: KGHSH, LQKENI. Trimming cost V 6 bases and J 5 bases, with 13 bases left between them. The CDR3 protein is CASSPSQRYGYTF. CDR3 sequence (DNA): TGTGCCAGCTCCCCCTCACAGCGATATGGCTACACCTTC.

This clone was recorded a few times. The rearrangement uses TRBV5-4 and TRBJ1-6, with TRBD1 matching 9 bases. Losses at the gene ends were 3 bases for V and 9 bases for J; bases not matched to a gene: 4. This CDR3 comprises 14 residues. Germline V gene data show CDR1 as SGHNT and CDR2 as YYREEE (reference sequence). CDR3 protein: CASSWGQGPSPLHF. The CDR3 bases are TGTGCCAGCAGCTGGGGACAGGGACCTTCACCCCTCCACTTT.

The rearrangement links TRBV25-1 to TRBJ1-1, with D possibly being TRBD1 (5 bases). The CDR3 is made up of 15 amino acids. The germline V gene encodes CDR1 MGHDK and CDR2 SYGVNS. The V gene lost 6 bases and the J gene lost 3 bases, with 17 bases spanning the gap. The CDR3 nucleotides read TGTGCCAGCAGCGGGACGGGGACCGACCACACTGAAGCTTTCTTT. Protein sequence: CASSGTGTDHTEAFF.

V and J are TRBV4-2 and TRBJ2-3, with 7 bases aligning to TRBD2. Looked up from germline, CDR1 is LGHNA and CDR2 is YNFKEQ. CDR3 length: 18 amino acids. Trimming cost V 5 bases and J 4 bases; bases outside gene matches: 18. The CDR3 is CASSARASGGLGADTQYF. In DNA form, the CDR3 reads TGTGCCAGCAGCGCCCGGGCTAGCGGTGGCCTGGGAGCAGATACGCAGTATTTT.

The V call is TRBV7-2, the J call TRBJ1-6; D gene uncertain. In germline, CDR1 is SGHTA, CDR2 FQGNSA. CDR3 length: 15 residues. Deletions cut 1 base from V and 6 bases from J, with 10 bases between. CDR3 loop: CASSLVTRANSPLHF. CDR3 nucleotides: TGTGCCAGCAGCTTAGTTACAAGAGCTAATTCACCCCTCCACTTT.

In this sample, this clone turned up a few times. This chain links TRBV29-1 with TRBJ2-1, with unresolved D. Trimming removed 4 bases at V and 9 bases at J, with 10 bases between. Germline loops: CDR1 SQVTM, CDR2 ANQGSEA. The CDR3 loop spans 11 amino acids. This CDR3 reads CSVGLAIEQFF. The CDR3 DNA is TGCAGCGTTGGTTTGGCTATTGAGCAGTTCTTC.

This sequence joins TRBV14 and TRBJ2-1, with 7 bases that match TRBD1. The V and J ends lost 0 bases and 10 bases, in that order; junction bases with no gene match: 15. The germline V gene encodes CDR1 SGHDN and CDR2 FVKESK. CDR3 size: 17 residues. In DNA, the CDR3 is TGTGCCAGCAGCCAAGAGGCCCCGGGACAGTCTAAACGGGAGCAGTTCTTC. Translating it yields CASSQEAPGQSKREQFF.

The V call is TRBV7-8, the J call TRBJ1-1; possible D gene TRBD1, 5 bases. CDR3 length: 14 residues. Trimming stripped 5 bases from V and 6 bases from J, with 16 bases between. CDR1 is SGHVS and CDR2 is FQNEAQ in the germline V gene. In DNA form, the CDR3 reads TGTGCCAGCAGCCCAGCGGGTCGGGGCGCTGAAGCTTTCTTT. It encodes CASSPAGRGAEAFF.

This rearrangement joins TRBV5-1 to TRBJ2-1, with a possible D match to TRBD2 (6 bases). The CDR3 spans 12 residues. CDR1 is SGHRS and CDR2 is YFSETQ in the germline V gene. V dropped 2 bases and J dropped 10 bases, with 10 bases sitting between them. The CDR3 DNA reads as TGCGCCAGCAGCTTCTTGGGGGGAGAGCAGTTCTTC. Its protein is CASSFLGGEQFF.

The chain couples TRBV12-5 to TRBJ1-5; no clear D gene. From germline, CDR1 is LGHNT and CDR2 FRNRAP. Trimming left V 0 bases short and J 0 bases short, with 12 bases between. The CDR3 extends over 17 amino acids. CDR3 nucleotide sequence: TGTGCTAGTGGTTTGGTACTGAGGCAAAATAGCAATCAGCCCCAGCATTTT. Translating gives CASGLVLRQNSNQPQHF.

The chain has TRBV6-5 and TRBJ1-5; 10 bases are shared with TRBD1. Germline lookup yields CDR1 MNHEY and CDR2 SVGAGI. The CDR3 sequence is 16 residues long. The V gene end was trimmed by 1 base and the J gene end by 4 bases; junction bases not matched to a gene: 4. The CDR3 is CASSYYDRGPNQPQHF. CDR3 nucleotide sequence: TGTGCCAGCAGTTACTACGACAGGGGGCCAAATCAGCCCCAGCATTTT.

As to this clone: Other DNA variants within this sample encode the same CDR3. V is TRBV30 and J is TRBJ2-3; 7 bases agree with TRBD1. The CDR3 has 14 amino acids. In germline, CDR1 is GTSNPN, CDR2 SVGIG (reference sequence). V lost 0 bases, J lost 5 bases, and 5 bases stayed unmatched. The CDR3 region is CAWSVLAGGDTQYF. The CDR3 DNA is TGTGCCTGGAGTGTCTTGGCAGGGGGAGATACGCAGTATTTT.

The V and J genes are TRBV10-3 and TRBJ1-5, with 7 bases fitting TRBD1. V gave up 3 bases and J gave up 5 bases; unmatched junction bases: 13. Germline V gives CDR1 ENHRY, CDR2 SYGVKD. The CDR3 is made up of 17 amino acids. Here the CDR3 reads CAISDRGSMAIDQPQHF. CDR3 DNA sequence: TGTGCCATCAGTGACAGGGGGTCGATGGCGATTGATCAGCCCCAGCATTTT.

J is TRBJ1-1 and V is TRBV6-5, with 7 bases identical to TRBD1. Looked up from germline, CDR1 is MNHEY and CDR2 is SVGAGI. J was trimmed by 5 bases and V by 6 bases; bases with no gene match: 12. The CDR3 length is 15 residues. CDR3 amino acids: CASSGAGSGGTEAFF. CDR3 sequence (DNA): TGTGCCAGCAGCGGGGCAGGCTCAGGGGGGACTGAAGCTTTCTTT.

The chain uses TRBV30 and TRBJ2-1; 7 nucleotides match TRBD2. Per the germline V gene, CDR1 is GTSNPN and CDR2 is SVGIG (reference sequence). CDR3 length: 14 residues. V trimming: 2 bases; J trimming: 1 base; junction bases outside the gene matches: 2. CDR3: CAWSIGGSYNEQFF. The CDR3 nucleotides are TGTGCCTGGAGTATCGGGGGGTCCTACAATGAGCAGTTCTTC.

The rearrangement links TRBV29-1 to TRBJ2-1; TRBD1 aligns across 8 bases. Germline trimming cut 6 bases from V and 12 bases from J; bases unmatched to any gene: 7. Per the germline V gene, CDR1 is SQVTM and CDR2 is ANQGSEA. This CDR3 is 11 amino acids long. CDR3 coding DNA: TGCAGCGTAGGACAGGGAGAAGGGCAGTTCTTC. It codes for CSVGQGEGQFF.

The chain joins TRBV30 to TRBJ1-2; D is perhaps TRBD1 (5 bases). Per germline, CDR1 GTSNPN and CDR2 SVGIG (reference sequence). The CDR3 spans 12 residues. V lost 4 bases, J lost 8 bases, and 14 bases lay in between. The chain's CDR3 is CAWNRPGNGYTF. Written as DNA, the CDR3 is TGTGCCTGGAACCGGCCAGGGAACGGCTACACCTTC. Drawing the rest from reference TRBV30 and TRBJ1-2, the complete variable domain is SQTIHQWPATLVQPVGSPLSLECTVEGTSNPNLYWYRQAAGRGLQLLFYSVGIGQISSEVPQNLSASRPQDRQFILSSKKLLLSDSGFYLCAWNRPGNGYTFGSGTRLTVV.

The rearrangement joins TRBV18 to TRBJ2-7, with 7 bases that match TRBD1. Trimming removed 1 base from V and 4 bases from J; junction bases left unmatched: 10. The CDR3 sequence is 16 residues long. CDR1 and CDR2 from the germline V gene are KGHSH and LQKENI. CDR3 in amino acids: CASSPRYGQDFYEQYF. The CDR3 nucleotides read TGTGCCAGCTCACCACGTTATGGACAGGACTTTTACGAGCAGTACTTC. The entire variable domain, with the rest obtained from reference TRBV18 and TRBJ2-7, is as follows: NAGVMQNPRHLVRRRGQEARLRCSPMKGHSHVYWYRQLPEEGLKFMVYLQKENIIDESGMPKERFSAEFPKEGPSILRIQQVVRGDSAAYFCASSPRYGQDFYEQYFGPGTRLTVT.